These 5 T cell receptor beta chains were all obtained from the same sample, sequenced in a study of cytomegalovirus exposure and HLA in healthy donors. The assay was immunoSEQ multiplex PCR, and TCRdb's table has in-frame clones only and misses some. The sample contains 150,000 to 200,000 clones, approximately 80% of which appear only once. The sample taken for sequencing was PBMCs. The receptor set was obtained from a young man in good health and CMV-seropositive.

This clone was seen just once. The CDR3 DNA is TGTGCCAGCAGCGCGAGGAGGGGGGGTTTAGGGAATGAGCAGTTCTTC. It codes for CASSARRGGLGNEQFF. V usage is TRBV5-6 and J usage is TRBJ2-1; a weak D match, TRBD2 (7 bases). V gave up 4 bases and J gave up 7 bases, with 21 bases separating them. This CDR3 has 16 residues. Germline loops: CDR1 SGHDT, CDR2 YYEEEE.

The chain couples TRBV28 to TRBJ1-5; maybe TRBD1 (6 bases). CDR3 size: 13 residues. Germline V gives CDR1 MDHEN, CDR2 SYDVKM. Between the trimmed V and J ends, which lost 6 bases and 5 bases, there was a span of 11 bases. CDR3 amino acids: CASRVDRHQPQHF. The DNA of the CDR3 is TGTGCCAGCAGAGTTGACAGGCATCAGCCCCAGCATTTT.

The chain is built from TRBV5-1 and TRBJ2-3; a weak D match, TRBD1 (5 bases). CDR3 size: 15 residues. Per germline, CDR1 SGHRS and CDR2 YFSETQ. V lost 1 base and J 5 bases, leaving 14 bases between the germline ends. In DNA form, the CDR3 reads TGCGCCAGCAGCTTGACAGGAACACTGGGAGATACGCAGTATTTT. Protein: CASSLTGTLGDTQYF.

This chain uses TRBV28 with TRBJ1-5, with 7 bases identical to TRBD1. The trim removed 2 bases at V and 6 bases at J, leaving 13 bases unmatched. Looked up from germline, CDR1 is MDHEN and CDR2 is SYDVKM. This CDR3 comprises 17 residues. This chain's CDR3 is CASSLGVPNRGPQPQHF. The DNA of the CDR3 is TGTGCCAGCAGTTTAGGCGTCCCCAACAGGGGCCCTCAGCCCCAGCATTTT.

V and J are TRBV7-8 and TRBJ1-2, with D perhaps TRBD1 (5 bases). The CDR3 totals 16 residues. V dropped 5 bases and J dropped 6 bases, with 22 bases sitting between them. The germline V gene has CDR1 SGHVS and CDR2 FQNEAQ. The chain's CDR3 is CASSGEGRGVGDGYTF. CDR3 nucleotide sequence: TGTGCCAGCAGCGGGGAAGGTCGCGGGGTAGGGGATGGCTACACCTTC.